The entry that follows covers one T cell receptor (beta chain) sequence. The data are from a study of blood T cells in healthy people across ages. Germline CDR1 reads SNHLY; CDR2 reads FYNNEI. The CDR3 length is 15 residues. The germline V and J ends were trimmed by 0 bases and 3 bases, with 8 bases remaining between them. Primers used in a second PCR of roughly 6 to 11 cycles were a sample-barcoded 5' primer and a J-beta primer mix. TCRdb re-called the 5' RACE reads with MiXCR, one entry per CDR3 protein. The sample includes roughly 800,000 distinct CDR3 sequences, 36% of them seen just once. V and J are TRBV2 and TRBJ1-4, with D uncertain. This sequence was found in a man younger than 35 in good health. What was sequenced was blood. CDR3 region: CASSEAIRANEKLFF. The CDR3 region has the DNA TGTGCCAGCAGTGAAGCGATTAGAGCTAATGAAAAACTGTTTTTT.